The rows below give T cell receptor beta chains drawn from one sample of a study of blood T cell repertoires in COVID-19. Profiling relied on immunoSEQ multiplex PCR, and the TCRdb table lists in-frame clones only, not all of them. This sample has 250,000 or so clones; 75% to 90% occur once, and the top ten carry around 0.87%. The sequenced sample consisted of PBMCs or T cells enriched from blood (not recorded which). These TCRs come from a man aged 50 to 60 who had been exposed to COVID-19. The CDR3 runs from the conserved cysteine through the conserved F or W. Each record gives: D gene, clone size, J gene, V gene, CDR3 DNA, CDR3 protein. D genes are given only for firm matches. Clone size is shown for a subset of rows, as once, few, many or a class of expanded clone.

.	.	TRBJ2-1	TRBV2	TGTGCCAGCAGGGTCCGGGGTAAGGATTCTAATGAGCAGTTCTTC	CASRVRGKDSNEQFF
.	.	TRBJ1-5	TRBV7-6	TGTGCCAGCAGCTTTCCCTCGGGGCCCCAGCATTTT	CASSFPSGPQHF
.	.	TRBJ2-1	TRBV5-1	TGCGCCAGCAGCTTGGACTCTTCCTCCTACAATGAGCAGTTCTTC	CASSLDSSSYNEQFF
TRBD2	once	TRBJ2-3	TRBV3-1/TRBV3-2	TGTGCCAGCAGCCAAGATGTGACTAGCGGAAGCACAGATACGCAGTATTTT	CASSQDVTSGSTDTQYF
.	.	TRBJ2-3	TRBV29-1	TGCAGCGTTGAGGCAGCCGGAGGAGATACGCAGTATTTT	CSVEAAGGDTQYF
TRBD1	.	TRBJ1-2	TRBV30	TGTGCCTGGACGGGGACAGGGTACGGCTACACCTTC	CAWTGTGYGYTF
TRBD1	.	TRBJ1-1	TRBV5-1	TGCGCCAGCAGCTCGTCCGGACAGGGGGTCACTGAAGCTTTCTTT	CASSSSGQGVTEAFF
.	.	TRBJ1-5	TRBV18	TGTGCCAGCTCGGGGGGAGGGGATCAGCCCCAGCATTTT	CASSGGGDQPQHF
TRBD1	.	TRBJ1-2	TRBV28	TGTGCCAGCAGTATCGGGACAGAACGAGGCTACACCTTC	CASSIGTERGYTF
.	.	TRBJ2-5	TRBV5-5	TGTGCCAGCAGCTTACCAGGACAAGAGACCCAGTACTTC	CASSLPGQETQYF
TRBD1	few	TRBJ1-5	TRBV2	TGTGCCAGCAGTGAAGTGACAGGGCCTAATCAGCCCCAGCATTTT	CASSEVTGPNQPQHF
TRBD1	once	TRBJ1-6	TRBV28	TGTGCCAGCAGTCTCAGGGGGTCCGATTCACCCCTCCACTTT	CASSLRGSDSPLHF
TRBD2	.	TRBJ2-1	TRBV7-3	TGTGCCAGCAGCCCTCAACCGGGGGGGCTTATTGAGCAGTTCTTC	CASSPQPGGLIEQFF
TRBD1	.	TRBJ1-1	TRBV27	TGTGCCAGCAGGTTAACCGGGACAGGGGGCACTGAAGCTTTCTTT	CASRLTGTGGTEAFF
TRBD1	.	TRBJ1-2	TRBV7-3	TGTGCCAGCAGTAAAGGGACAGGGGACTATGGCTACACCTTC	CASSKGTGDYGYTF
.	.	TRBJ1-1	TRBV5-8	TGTGCCAGCAGCTTGGCGGGAGGGACCTTGAACACTGAAGCTTTCTTT	CASSLAGGTLNTEAFF
.	.	TRBJ2-5	TRBV2	TGTGCCAGCAGTGAGCGGGAGACCCAGTACTTC	CASSERETQYF
.	.	TRBJ2-3	TRBV5-1	TGCGCCAGCAGCTTTCCGCGTGGACTGGGCACAGATACGCAGTATTTT	CASSFPRGLGTDTQYF
.	.	TRBJ2-3	TRBV2	TGTGCCAAGGGGATTACCACAGATACGCAGTATTTT	CAKGITTDTQYF
.	.	TRBJ1-6	TRBV7-9	TGTGCCAGCAGCCGGGCCGGTGGGAGGGGTTATTCACCCCTCCACTTT	CASSRAGGRGYSPLHF
.	once	TRBJ2-5	TRBV6-5	TGTGCCAGCAGCGACACATACGGTAAAGAGACCCAGTACTTC	CASSDTYGKETQYF
TRBD1	once	TRBJ1-1	TRBV20-1	TGCAGTGCTAGTGGGACAGGGAACACTGAAGCTTTCTTT	CSASGTGNTEAFF
TRBD1	.	TRBJ1-4	TRBV27	TGTGCCAGCAGTCCCTGGACAGGGGCAACTAATGAAAAACTGTTTTTT	CASSPWTGATNEKLFF
TRBD1	.	TRBJ2-1	TRBV6-5	TGTGCCAGCAGCCACGGGACAGGAATGTACAATGAGCAGTTCTTC	CASSHGTGMYNEQFF
.	.	TRBJ2-5	TRBV11-3	TGTGCCAGCAGCTTAGACAGGGGAAAGACCCAGTACTTC	CASSLDRGKTQYF
.	.	TRBJ2-5	TRBV12-3/TRBV12-4	TGTGCCAGCAGGGCGGGGAGCAGGGAGACCCAGTACTTC	CASRAGSRETQYF
TRBD2	.	TRBJ2-3	TRBV4-1	TGCGCCAGCACCCAACGGACTAGCGGGGGACCAGATACGCAGTATTTT	CASTQRTSGGPDTQYF
.	once	TRBJ2-1	TRBV7-3	TGTGCCAGCAGCTTATTGGCGGGAAGTCCTAGCAATGAGCAGTTCTTC	CASSLLAGSPSNEQFF
.	.	TRBJ1-1	TRBV6-5	TGTGCCAGCAGCAGACACAGGGATTTGGCTTTCTTT	CASSRHRDLAFF
.	.	TRBJ2-5	TRBV7-8	TGTGCCAGCAGCCTCCTGGAGACCCAGTACTTC	CASSLLETQYF
.	once	TRBJ2-1	TRBV12-1	TGTGCCAGCAGCTTCCTAGGGGCTCTAGCGGGAATATATGAGCAGTTCTTC	CASSFLGALAGIYEQFF
.	.	TRBJ1-1	TRBV4-2	TGTGCCAGCAGCCAAGGAGTGGGGGCAACGAACACTGAAGCTTTCTTT	CASSQGVGATNTEAFF
.	.	TRBJ2-5	TRBV5-1	TGCGCCAGCAGCTTGGTGGGCCAGCAAGAGACCCAGTACTTC	CASSLVGQQETQYF
.	.	TRBJ1-1	TRBV28	TGTGCCACCCGAGATACCAGCGGGCGCACTGAAGCTTTCTTT	CATRDTSGRTEAFF
TRBD2	once	TRBJ2-3	TRBV3-1/TRBV3-2	TGTGCCAGCAGCCGAGGGACTACTACTAGCACAGATACGCAGTATTTT	CASSRGTTTSTDTQYF
.	.	TRBJ1-3	TRBV27	TGTGCCAGCAGTTCAACATCAGGGCCCTCTGGAAACACCATATATTTT	CASSSTSGPSGNTIYF
TRBD1	.	TRBJ1-1	TRBV5-1	TGCGCCAGCAGCTTGTTAGGACAGGGGATAGGTGACACTGAAGCTTTCTTT	CASSLLGQGIGDTEAFF
.	.	TRBJ1-5	TRBV6-1	TGTGCCAGCAGTGAGGGCGGGTATAGCAATCAGCCCCAGCATTTT	CASSEGGYSNQPQHF
TRBD1	.	TRBJ1-2	TRBV10-3	TGTGCCATCAGTGACACAGGGGAATTTAACTATGGCTACACCTTC	CAISDTGEFNYGYTF
.	.	TRBJ1-1	TRBV5-1	TGCGCCAGCAGCTTGGATCCGGCTGCAGGGACTGAAGCTTTCTTT	CASSLDPAAGTEAFF
TRBD2	once	TRBJ2-5	TRBV29-1	TGCAGCGTTTGGACTAGCGGGGGGGAGACCCAGTACTTC	CSVWTSGGETQYF
.	once	TRBJ2-5	TRBV28	TGTGCCAGCAGACCTCGACTAGGCCTAGAGACCCAGTACTTC	CASRPRLGLETQYF
.	.	TRBJ2-1	TRBV27	TGTGCCAGCAGTTTGTGGCTGAACCCCAATGAGCAGTTCTTC	CASSLWLNPNEQFF
.	once	TRBJ1-4	TRBV10-3	TGTGCCATCAGTGGGACAGCTAATGAAAAACTGTTTTTT	CAISGTANEKLFF
TRBD2	.	TRBJ2-2	TRBV28	TGTGCCAGCAAGACTAGCGGGGCAAACACCGGGGAGCTGTTTTTT	CASKTSGANTGELFF
.	once	TRBJ1-6	TRBV14	TGTGCCAGCAGCCCCGGGTATTCTAATTCACCCCTCCACTTT	CASSPGYSNSPLHF
TRBD2	.	TRBJ2-3	TRBV5-6	TGTGCCAGCTTACTAGCGGGAAGTTCAGATACGCAGTATTTT	CASLLAGSSDTQYF
.	.	TRBJ1-6	TRBV6-5	TGTGCCAGCGAGTACTATAATTCACCCCTCCACTTT	CASEYYNSPLHF
.	.	TRBJ1-1	TRBV6-5	TGTGCCAGCTGGGGGACACTGATAAAAGCTTTCTTT	CASWGTLIKAFF
.	.	TRBJ2-4	TRBV7-8	TGTGCCAGCAGCTACTTCCCTCGAGGCTCCAAAAACATTCAGTACTTC	CASSYFPRGSKNIQYF
.	.	TRBJ1-2	TRBV2	TGTGCCAGCAGTGAACGGCTCCGGGTGGGCTACACCTTC	CASSERLRVGYTF
TRBD1	.	TRBJ1-2	TRBV28	TGTGCCAGCACCTCCCCTGGGACAGCACTCTATGGCTACACCTTC	CASTSPGTALYGYTF